Sequencing of this TCR beta chain was carried out in a study of blood T cell repertoires in COVID-19. Turning to the study itself: Specimens from acute and convalescent COVID-19 originated in the United States, Italy and Spain.

Germline CDR1 and CDR2: SGHTA and FQGTGA. This CDR3 has 15 residues. The V and J ends lost 3 bases and 4 bases, in that order; junction bases with no gene match: 5. As originally analysed: Amplification of reference gene primers provided the estimated nucleated cell counts. Produced via immunoSEQ multiplex PCR; TCRdb's table is partial and in-frame only. The V and J calls and clone size are taken from that table; D and trimming were inferred from the DNA. The sample lists roughly 170,000 clones, around 90% occurring once. This receptor was taken from a man in his forties with active or convalescent COVID-19. This chain joins TRBV7-3 and TRBJ1-3; 8 bases agree with TRBD1. The sequencing input was peripheral blood. The CDR3 here is CASSLQGAAGNTIYF. The CDR3 DNA is TGTGCCAGCAGCTTGCAGGGGGCAGCGGGAAACACCATATATTTT. The full variable domain, in which reference TRBV7-3 and TRBJ1-3 provide the parts outside the CDR3, is GAGVSQTPSNKVTEKGKYVELRCDPISGHTALYWYRQSLGQGPEFLIYFQGTGAADDSGLPNDRFFAVRPEGSVSTLKIQRTERGDSAVYLCASSLQGAAGNTIYFGEGSWLTVV.